This T cell receptor (beta chain) came from a study of early T cells in non-severe SARS-CoV-2 infection. Study details: RNA in bulk from unsorted whole blood was sequenced, and chains were unpaired.

CDR1 and CDR2 from the germline V gene are MNHNY and SVGAGI (reference sequence). The length of the CDR3 is 14 residues. The V end was cut by 2 bases, the J end by 1 base, with 8 bases between. In this sample, this clonotype turned up many times. Attachment of unique molecular identifiers was made to individual cDNA molecules. TCRdb reprocessed the 5' RACE reads via MiXCR and lists one record per CDR3 protein. The table records about 97,000 distinct CDR3 sequences, approximately 9.9% of them present only once. The genes are TRBV6-6 and TRBJ1-1, with D maybe TRBD1 (5 bases). The clonotype originates from an adult who was a healthcare worker with PCR-confirmed SARS-CoV-2 infection or an uninfected control (not recorded which). Material: whole blood, obtained at baseline. The CDR3 DNA sequence: TGTGCCAGCAGTTACGCGGGGCCGAACACTGAAGCTTTCTTT. Translated, it gives CASSYAGPNTEAFF.